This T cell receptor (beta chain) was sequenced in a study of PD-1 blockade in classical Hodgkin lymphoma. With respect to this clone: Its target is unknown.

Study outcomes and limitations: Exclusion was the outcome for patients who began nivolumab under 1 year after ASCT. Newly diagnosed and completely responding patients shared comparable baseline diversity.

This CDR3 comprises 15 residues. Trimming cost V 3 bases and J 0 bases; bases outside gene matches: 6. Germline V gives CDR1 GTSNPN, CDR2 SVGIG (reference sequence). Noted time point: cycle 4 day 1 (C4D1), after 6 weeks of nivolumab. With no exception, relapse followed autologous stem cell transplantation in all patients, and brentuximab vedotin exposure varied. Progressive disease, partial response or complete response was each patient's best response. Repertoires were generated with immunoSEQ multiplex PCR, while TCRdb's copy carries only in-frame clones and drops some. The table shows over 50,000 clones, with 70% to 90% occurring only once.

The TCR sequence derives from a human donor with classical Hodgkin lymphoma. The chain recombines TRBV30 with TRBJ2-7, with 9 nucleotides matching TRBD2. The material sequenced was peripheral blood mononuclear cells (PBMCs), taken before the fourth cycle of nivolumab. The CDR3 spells CAWSAAGGVSYEQYF. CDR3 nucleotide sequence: TGTGCCTGGAGCGCCGCGGGGGGGGTCTCCTACGAGCAGTACTTC.